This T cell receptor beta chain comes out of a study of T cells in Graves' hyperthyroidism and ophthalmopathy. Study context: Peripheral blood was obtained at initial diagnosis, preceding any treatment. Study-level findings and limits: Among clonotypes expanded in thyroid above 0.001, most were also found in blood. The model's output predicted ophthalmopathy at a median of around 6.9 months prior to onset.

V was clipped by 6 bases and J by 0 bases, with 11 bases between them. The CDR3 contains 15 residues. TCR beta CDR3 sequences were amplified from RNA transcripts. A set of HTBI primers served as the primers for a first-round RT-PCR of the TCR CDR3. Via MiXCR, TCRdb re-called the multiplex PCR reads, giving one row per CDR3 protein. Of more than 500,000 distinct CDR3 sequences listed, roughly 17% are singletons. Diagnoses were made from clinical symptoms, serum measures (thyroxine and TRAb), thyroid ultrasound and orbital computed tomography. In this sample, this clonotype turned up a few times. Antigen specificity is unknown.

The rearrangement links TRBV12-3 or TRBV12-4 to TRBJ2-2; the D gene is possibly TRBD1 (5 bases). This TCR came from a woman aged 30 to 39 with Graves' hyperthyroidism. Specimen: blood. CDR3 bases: TGTGCCAGCAGGTTACAGGTTACGAACACCGGGGAGCTGTTTTTT. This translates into CASRLQVTNTGELFF.